The 22 T cell receptor beta chains below come from one sample, sequenced in a study of cytomegalovirus exposure and HLA in healthy donors. 60 Vbeta and 13 Jbeta primers were used in PCR. Clones were read by immunoSEQ multiplex PCR, and TCRdb kept only the in-frame ones, dropping some. This table has 150,000 to 200,000 clones, about 88% appearing once. Sequences were obtained from PBMCs. These receptor sequences come from a young woman in good health and CMV-seronegative.

The rearrangement links TRBV29-1 to TRBJ2-7; 8 bases agree with TRBD2. The CDR3 runs to 14 residues. The J segment lost 3 bases and the V segment lost 7 bases, leaving 11 bases of the junction unmatched. CDR1 and CDR2 from the germline V gene are SQVTM and ANQGSEA. CDR3 DNA: TGCAGCGCTTCCCCGCCGGGGGGGAGCTACGAGCAGTACTTC. Its translation: CSASPPGGSYEQYF.

This clone turned up a few times. The chain couples TRBV29-1 to TRBJ1-4, with D possibly TRBD1 on 6 matching bases. V was shortened by 4 bases and J by 8 bases, with 14 bases between the two germline ends. The CDR3 contains 13 residues. CDR1 SQVTM and CDR2 ANQGSEA come from the germline V gene. The CDR3 is CSVGTGIREKLFF. The DNA of the CDR3 is TGCAGCGTTGGAACAGGGATTCGAGAAAAACTGTTTTTT.

The V gene is TRBV7-2, the J gene TRBJ1-2; D possibly corresponds to TRBD1 (6 bases). V was shortened by 1 base and J by 12 bases, with 18 bases between the two germline ends. Germline assignment: CDR1 SGHTA and CDR2 FQGNSA. This CDR3 is 14 amino acids long. For the CDR3, the DNA is TGTGCCAGCAGCTTAGGGGGGGGGACACGGGATAACACCTTC. Translating it yields CASSLGGGTRDNTF.

V usage is TRBV5-1 and J usage is TRBJ2-3, with 10 positions matching TRBD2. The CDR3 is 17 amino acids. From germline, CDR1 is SGHRS and CDR2 YFSETQ. The ends lost 3 bases at V and 5 bases at J; junction bases unmatched: 12. CDR3 in DNA: TGCGCCAGCAGCTGGACCTCAGCGGGGGGGTACGTAGATACGCAGTATTTT. Translating it yields CASSWTSAGGYVDTQYF.

This clone has more than one count but fewer than ten. V gene TRBV30 combines with J gene TRBJ1-6; the match to TRBD1 covers 9 bases. Germline CDR1 and CDR2: GTSNPN and SVGIG (reference sequence). V lost 5 bases, J lost 14 bases, and 13 bases stayed unmatched. The CDR3 contains 14 residues. CDR3 DNA sequence: TGTGCCTGGGCCGGGACAGGGCGTAATAAGGCCCTCCACTTT. It codes for CAWAGTGRNKALHF.

This clone was seen just once. The rearrangement joins TRBV2 to TRBJ2-3, with TRBD2 matching over 8 bases. The CDR3 spans 15 residues. V was pared by 2 bases and J by 4 bases, with 5 bases of the junction left unmatched. Germline V gene data show CDR1 as SNHLY and CDR2 as FYNNEI. DNA of the CDR3: TGTGCCAGCAGTGAATCGGGACTAGTCGCAGATACGCAGTATTTT. This gives the protein CASSESGLVADTQYF.

V usage is TRBV7-9 and J usage is TRBJ2-3; 9 bases map to TRBD1. The CDR3 covers 17 residues. Per the germline V gene, CDR1 is SEHNR and CDR2 is FQNEAQ (reference sequence). Unmatched junction bases numbered 7, after V lost 2 bases and J lost 1 base. The CDR3 here is CASSLRFRDRGTDTQYF. CDR3 in DNA: TGTGCCAGCAGCTTAAGGTTTAGGGACAGGGGCACAGATACGCAGTATTTT. Supplemented by reference TRBV7-9 and TRBJ2-3, the full variable domain reads DTGVSQNPRHKITKRGQNVTFRCDPISEHNRLYWYRQTLGQGPEFLTYFQNEAQLEKSRLLSDRFSAERPKGSFSTLEIQRTEQGDSAMYLCASSLRFRDRGTDTQYFGPGTRLTVL.

The genes are TRBV2 and TRBJ1-2; tentative D call: TRBD1 (5 bases). V was shortened by 4 bases and J by 6 bases, with 15 bases between the two germline ends. Germline CDR1 and CDR2: SNHLY and FYNNEI. This CDR3 has 14 residues. CDR3 amino acids: CASSGGLQGHGYTF. The DNA of the CDR3 is TGTGCCAGCAGTGGGGGACTCCAAGGCCATGGCTACACCTTC.

The V call is TRBV7-9, the J call TRBJ2-2; no clear D gene. V shed 5 bases and J shed 0 bases, with 13 bases lying between them. This CDR3 has 16 amino acids. CDR1 is SEHNR, CDR2 FQNEAQ, per germline (reference sequence). The CDR3 DNA is TGTGCCAGCAGCCCTAGACTTTCCTCGAACACCGGGGAGCTGTTTTTT. Translation gives CASSPRLSSNTGELFF.

This sequence joins TRBV4-1 and TRBJ2-2; D gene ambiguous. The CDR3 contains 13 residues. The V and J ends lost 2 bases and 6 bases respectively, with 7 bases between them. CDR1 and CDR2 (germline): MGHRA, YSYEKL. The CDR3 nucleotides are TGCGCCAGCAGCCAATACAGAGCCGGGGAGCTGTTTTTT. Protein: CASSQYRAGELFF.

On this clone itself: The CDR3 does not end in the conserved phenylalanine or tryptophan, so this is likely a read error. The chain carries TRBV15 and TRBJ1-5, with D unclear. Germline lookup yields CDR1 LNHNV and CDR2 YYDKDF (reference sequence). The CDR3 length is 15 residues. Trimming left V 3 bases short and J 1 base short, with 10 bases between. CDR3 DNA sequence: TGTGCCACCAGCAGTGACACCATAAGCAATCAGCCCCAGCATCTT. Translated, it gives CATSSDTISNQPQHL.

A few counts support this clone. This chain joins TRBV6-1 and TRBJ1-5; D remains unclear. CDR3 length: 12 residues. The germline gives CDR1 MNHNS, CDR2 SASEGT. V gave up 4 bases and J gave up 7 bases, with 8 bases separating them. CDR3 protein: CASSVSVQPQHF. The CDR3 DNA follows: TGTGCCAGCAGTGTGTCCGTACAGCCCCAGCATTTT.

This clone was picked up a small number of times. V and J are TRBV6-5 and TRBJ1-6, with TRBD1 identical over 9 bases. Germline-derived CDR1 and CDR2 are MNHEY and SVGAGI. V lost 10 bases and J lost 5; bases outside the gene matches: 9. This CDR3 is built from 15 residues. CDR3 region: CATQGALGNNSPLHF. The CDR3 DNA sequence: TGTGCCACACAGGGGGCCCTTGGGAATAATTCACCCCTCCACTTT.

The chain couples TRBV2 to TRBJ2-7; 7 bases match TRBD1. The CDR3 spans 15 residues. Germline CDR1 and CDR2: SNHLY and FYNNEI. J gave up 4 bases and V 10 bases, and 16 bases lay outside the gene matches. As DNA, the CDR3 is TGTGCCACTCAAAAAGAGGGGGCCCCATGGTACGAGCAGTACTTC. Translated: CATQKEGAPWYEQYF.

The genes are TRBV19 and TRBJ1-2, with D perhaps matching TRBD1 (6 bases). CDR3 length: 13 amino acids. V lost 3 bases to trimming and J lost 6 bases, with 11 bases between them. Germline V gene data show CDR1 as LNHDA and CDR2 as SQIVND (reference sequence). For the CDR3, the DNA is TGTGCCAGTAGTATGGGCAGGGGCAATGGCTACACCTTC. This gives the protein CASSMGRGNGYTF.

V is TRBV6-6 and J is TRBJ2-3; possibly TRBD1 for D (6 bases). Germline-derived CDR1 and CDR2 are MNHNY and SVGAGI (reference sequence). The CDR3 has 14 residues. Trimming left V 0 bases short and J 4 bases short, with 8 bases between. CDR3 amino acids: CASSYSKGADTQYF. Written as DNA, the CDR3 is TGTGCCAGCAGTTACTCGAAGGGGGCAGATACGCAGTATTTT.

This chain joins TRBV10-3 and TRBJ2-1; 14 bases align to TRBD2. Germline CDR1 reads ENHRY; CDR2 reads SYGVKD. This CDR3 comprises 13 residues. The ends lost 11 bases at V and 6 bases at J; junction bases unmatched: 3. The CDR3 sequence: CAATSGGANEQFF. In DNA, the CDR3 is TGTGCCGCGACTAGCGGGGGGGCCAATGAGCAGTTCTTC.

V gene TRBV5-1 combines with J gene TRBJ2-5, with D possibly matching TRBD1 (5 bases). Deletions cut 5 bases from V and 2 bases from J, with 31 bases between. The CDR3 is 20 amino acids. The germline V gene encodes CDR1 SGHRS and CDR2 YFSETQ. CDR3 nucleotide sequence: TGCGCCAGCAGACTTCACGGGTGGCAGGGCGCCTCTGCGGCGCAAGAGACCCAGTACTTC. Its protein product is CASRLHGWQGASAAQETQYF.

This clone was detected once. The chain links TRBV21-1 to TRBJ2-7; the table assigns TRBD1, which was not confirmed against the DNA. TRBV21-1 is designated a pseudogene. This CDR3 comprises 14 residues. CDR3 sequence reads: CASSPRDRSGEQYF. DNA of the CDR3: TGTGCCAGCAGCCCCCGGGACAGGTCTGGCGAGCAGTACTTC.

The chain uses TRBV4-1 and TRBJ1-1, with 8 nucleotides matching TRBD1. This CDR3 has 17 residues. Germline-derived CDR1 and CDR2 are MGHRA and YSYEKL. V dropped 4 bases and J dropped 4; count of bases not matched to a gene: 14. CDR3 amino acids: CASSLRAQTGAGTEAFF. CDR3 DNA: TGCGCCAGCAGCCTTCGAGCGCAGACAGGGGCGGGCACTGAAGCTTTCTTT.

The chain carries TRBV27 and TRBJ1-2; unclear D gene. Germline-derived CDR1 and CDR2 are MNHEY and SMNVEV (reference sequence). This CDR3 contains 12 residues. Trimming shortened V by 3 bases and J by 4 bases, and 6 bases separated the two germline ends. This chain's CDR3 is CASSFSGYGYTF. Here the CDR3 DNA reads TGTGCCAGCAGTTTTTCGGGCTATGGCTACACCTTC.

The chain recombines TRBV6-1 with TRBJ2-5; tentative D call: TRBD2 (6 bases). The end of the DNA fits TRBJ2-7 better, so the J call may be wrong. Germline values: CDR1 MNHNS, CDR2 SASEGT. The CDR3 is made up of 14 amino acids. The CDR3 protein is CASSETEGHYEQYF. The CDR3 DNA follows: TGTGCCAGCAGTGAAACGGAGGGCCACTACGAGCAGTACTTC.